A selection of T cell receptor beta chains follows, all from one sample in a study of CD8+ T cells in alopecia areata. Here immunoSEQ multiplex PCR was the method, and the copy in TCRdb shows in-frame clones only, minus some. The profile covers about 270,000 clones, with 60% appearing a single time and around 0.92% taken by the ten largest. The specimen was CD4+ T cells sorted from blood, collected around week 54, from a patient treated with tofacitinib. These receptors were obtained from a human donor with alopecia areata. Both conserved end residues are part of each CDR3. A D gene is named only where the DNA matches it firmly. The size of a clone is reported for some rows only, either as once, few or many, or as a class for expanded clones.

TRBV5-6	NA	TRBJ2-7	NA	CASSLGGEQYF	TGTGCCAGCAGCTTAGGAGGCGAGCAGTACTTC
TRBV7-2	NA	TRBJ2-7	NA	CASSSPIGLGYEQYF	TGTGCCAGCAGCTCACCCATCGGACTCGGCTATGAGCAGTACTTC
TRBV7-2	NA	TRBJ1-1	NA	CASSLLGSANTEAFF	TGTGCCAGCAGCTTACTTGGTTCAGCGAACACTGAAGCTTTCTTT
TRBV30	NA	TRBJ2-5	TRBD2	CAWSVRGLAGEETQYF	TGTGCCTGGAGTGTACGAGGACTAGCGGGGGAAGAGACCCAGTACTTC
TRBV6-1	NA	TRBJ2-3	TRBD1	CATQFRDSWTQYF	TGTGCCACCCAATTCCGGGACAGTTGGACGCAGTATTTT
TRBV29-1	NA	TRBJ2-1	TRBD2	CSVSAGGLYNEQFF	TGCAGCGTTAGTGCGGGGGGCCTCTACAATGAGCAGTTCTTC
TRBV30	NA	TRBJ1-4	NA	CAWTRTVKGNEKLFF	TGTGCCTGGACCCGCACCGTTAAAGGCAATGAAAAACTGTTTTTT
TRBV5-1	few	TRBJ1-2	NA	CASQGGNYGYTF	TGCGCCAGCCAAGGGGGGAACTATGGCTACACCTTC
TRBV5-1	NA	TRBJ1-1	NA	CASSLAGGVEAFF	TGCGCCAGCAGCTTGGCCGGCGGGGTGGAAGCTTTCTTT
TRBV2	NA	TRBJ2-7	NA	CASRGGDGEQYF	TGTGCCAGCAGGGGAGGCGATGGCGAGCAGTACTTC
TRBV5-4	few	TRBJ2-7	TRBD1	CASSFGTGPYEQYF	TGTGCCAGCAGCTTCGGGACAGGGCCCTACGAGCAGTACTTC
TRBV6-5	few	TRBJ1-1	NA	CASSPRGDTEAFF	TGTGCCAGCAGTCCCCGCGGTGACACTGAAGCTTTCTTT
TRBV5-1	NA	TRBJ2-5	NA	CASSFRVEETQYF	TGCGCCAGCAGCTTCAGGGTGGAAGAGACCCAGTACTTC
TRBV30	NA	TRBJ2-5	NA	CAWSVARYQETQYF	TGTGCCTGGAGTGTAGCCAGGTACCAAGAGACCCAGTACTTC
TRBV29-1	NA	TRBJ1-1	NA	CSVEDQGSFFEAFF	TGCAGCGTTGAAGATCAAGGGAGCTTTTTCGAAGCTTTCTTT
TRBV18	NA	TRBJ2-3	NA	CASSPPGQGWTDTQYF	TGTGCCAGCTCACCACCGGGGCAGGGTTGGACAGATACGCAGTATTTT
TRBV29-1	NA	TRBJ1-1	NA	CSVVGRTNTEAFF	TGCAGCGTTGTCGGGAGGACAAACACTGAAGCTTTCTTT
TRBV10-3	NA	TRBJ2-1	NA	CAISEIRASYNEQFF	TGTGCCATCAGTGAGATTCGGGCGAGTTACAATGAGCAGTTCTTC
TRBV7-7	once	TRBJ2-7	NA	CASSLADGDEQYF	TGTGCTAGCAGCTTAGCTGATGGAGACGAGCAGTACTTC
TRBV7-2	NA	TRBJ2-1	NA	CASSLERSYNEQFF	TGTGCCAGCAGCTTAGAGCGCAGCTACAATGAGCAGTTCTTC
TRBV20-1	NA	TRBJ2-5	NA	CSAGLETQYF	TGCAGTGCTGGGCTAGAGACCCAGTACTTC
TRBV4-3	NA	TRBJ1-1	TRBD1	CASSQEPQGDTEAFF	TGCGCCAGCAGCCAAGAGCCCCAGGGGGACACTGAAGCTTTCTTT
TRBV15	few	TRBJ1-5	NA	CATTHRRNQPQHF	TGTGCCACCACCCACAGGAGAAATCAGCCCCAGCATTTT
TRBV11-2	NA	TRBJ1-4	NA	CASSLRSFNEKLFF	TGTGCCAGCAGCTTAAGAAGCTTTAATGAAAAACTGTTTTTT
TRBV7-2	few	TRBJ2-5	TRBD1	CASSWRTGGGETQYF	TGTGCCAGCAGTTGGAGGACAGGGGGAGGAGAGACCCAGTACTTC
TRBV29-1	NA	TRBJ2-3	NA	CSVPNRALSTDTQYF	TGCAGCGTTCCTAACAGGGCCCTGAGCACAGATACGCAGTATTTT
TRBV27	NA	TRBJ1-1	NA	CASLGSPRGTEAFF	TGTGCCAGCCTCGGGAGCCCTAGGGGGACTGAAGCTTTCTTT
TRBV7-9	NA	TRBJ2-1	TRBD1	CASNPTGINEQFF	TGTGCCAGCAACCCGACAGGGATCAATGAGCAGTTCTTC
TRBV9	NA	TRBJ2-1	NA	CASSVGINPYNEQFF	TGTGCCAGCAGCGTAGGTATTAATCCCTACAATGAGCAGTTCTTC
TRBV6-5	NA	TRBJ2-6	NA	CASSYSLGSGANVLTF	TGTGCCAGCAGTTACTCGCTAGGATCTGGGGCCAACGTCCTGACTTTC
TRBV6-5	few	TRBJ2-4	NA	CASSTWRGGKNIQYF	TGTGCCAGCAGTACGTGGCGGGGAGGAAAAAACATTCAGTACTTC
TRBV15	NA	TRBJ1-5	NA	CATSRAVLSNQPQHF	TGTGCCACCAGCAGAGCAGTTCTAAGCAATCAGCCCCAGCATTTT
TRBV2	NA	TRBJ2-1	TRBD1	CASSGTGLEQFF	TGTGCCAGCAGTGGGACAGGGCTAGAGCAGTTCTTC
TRBV7-2	NA	TRBJ2-1	NA	CASSLASSSYNEQFF	TGTGCCAGCAGCTTAGCTAGCTCATCCTACAATGAGCAGTTCTTC
TRBV18	NA	TRBJ2-7	TRBD1	CASSSTGGYEQYF	TGTGCCAGCTCATCGACAGGGGGATACGAGCAGTACTTC
TRBV7-3	few	TRBJ2-2	NA	CASSSNTGELFF	TGTGCCAGCAGCTCAAACACCGGGGAGCTGTTTTTT
TRBV29-1	NA	TRBJ2-1	NA	CSAAEGPTEQFF	TGCAGCGCCGCGGAGGGACCAACCGAGCAGTTCTTC
TRBV5-1	once	TRBJ2-3	NA	CASSLGLGISTDTQYF	TGCGCCAGCAGCTTGGGGCTTGGGATTAGCACAGATACGCAGTATTTT
TRBV30	few	TRBJ2-2	NA	CASPRLKNTGELFF	TGTGCCTCCCCCCGACTCAAGAACACCGGGGAGCTGTTTTTT
TRBV29-1	NA	TRBJ2-7	NA	CSVEEGWGDEQYF	TGCAGCGTTGAGGAGGGATGGGGAGACGAGCAGTACTTC
TRBV6-1	once	TRBJ2-2	NA	CARGTQGNTGELFF	TGTGCCAGGGGAACACAGGGGAACACCGGGGAGCTGTTTTTT
TRBV4-1	once	TRBJ1-2	TRBD1	CASSQPTRQGDDYGYTF	TGCGCCAGCAGCCAACCGACTCGACAGGGGGACGACTATGGCTACACCTTC